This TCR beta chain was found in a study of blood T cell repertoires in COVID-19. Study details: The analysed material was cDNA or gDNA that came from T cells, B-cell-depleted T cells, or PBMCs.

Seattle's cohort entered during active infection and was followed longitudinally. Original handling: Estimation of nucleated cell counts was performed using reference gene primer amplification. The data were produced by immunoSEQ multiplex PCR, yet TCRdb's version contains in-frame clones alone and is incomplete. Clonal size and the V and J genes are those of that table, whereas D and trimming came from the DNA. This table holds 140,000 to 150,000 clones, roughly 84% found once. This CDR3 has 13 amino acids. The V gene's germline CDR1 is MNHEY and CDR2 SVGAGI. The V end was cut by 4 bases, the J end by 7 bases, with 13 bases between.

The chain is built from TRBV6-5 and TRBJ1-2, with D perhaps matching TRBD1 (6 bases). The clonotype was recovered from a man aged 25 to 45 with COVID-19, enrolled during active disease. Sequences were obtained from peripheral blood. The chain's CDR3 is CASSLDRTFGYTF. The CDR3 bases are TGTGCCAGCAGTTTAGACAGGACGTTTGGCTACACCTTC.